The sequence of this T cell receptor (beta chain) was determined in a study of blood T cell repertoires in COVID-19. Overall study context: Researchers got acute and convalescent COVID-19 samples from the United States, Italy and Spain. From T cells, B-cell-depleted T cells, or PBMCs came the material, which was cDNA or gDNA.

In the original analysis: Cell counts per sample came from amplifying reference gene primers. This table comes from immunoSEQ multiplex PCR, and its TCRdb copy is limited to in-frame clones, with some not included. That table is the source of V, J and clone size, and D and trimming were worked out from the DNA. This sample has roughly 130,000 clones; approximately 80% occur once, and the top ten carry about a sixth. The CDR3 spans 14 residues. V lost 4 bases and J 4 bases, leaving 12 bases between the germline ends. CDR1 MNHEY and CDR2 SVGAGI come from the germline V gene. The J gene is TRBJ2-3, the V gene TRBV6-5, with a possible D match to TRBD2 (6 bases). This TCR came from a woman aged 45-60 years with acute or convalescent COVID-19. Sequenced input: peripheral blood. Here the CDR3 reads CASSFGTLSDTQYF. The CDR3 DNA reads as TGTGCCAGCAGTTTCGGGACTCTCTCAGATACGCAGTATTTT.